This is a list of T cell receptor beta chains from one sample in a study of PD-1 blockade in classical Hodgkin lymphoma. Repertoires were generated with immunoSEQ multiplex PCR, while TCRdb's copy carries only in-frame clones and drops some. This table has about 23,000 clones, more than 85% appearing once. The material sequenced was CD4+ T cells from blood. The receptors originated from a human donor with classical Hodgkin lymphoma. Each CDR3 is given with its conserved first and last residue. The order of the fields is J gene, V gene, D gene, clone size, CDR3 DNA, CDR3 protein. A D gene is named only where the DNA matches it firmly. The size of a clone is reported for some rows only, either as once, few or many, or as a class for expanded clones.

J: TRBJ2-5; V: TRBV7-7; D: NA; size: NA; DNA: TGTGCCAGCAGCCAGAAACCAAGCGGTCCTCAGTACTTC; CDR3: CASSQKPSGPQYF
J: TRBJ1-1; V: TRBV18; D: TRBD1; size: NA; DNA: TGTGCCAGCTCACCCACGACAGGGGACACTGAAGCTTTCTTT; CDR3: CASSPTTGDTEAFF
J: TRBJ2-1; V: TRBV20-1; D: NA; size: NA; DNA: TGCAGTGTTAGCCGGGCGGATGAGCAGTTCTTC; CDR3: CSVSRADEQFF
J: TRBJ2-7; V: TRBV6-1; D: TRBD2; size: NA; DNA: TGTGCCAGCAGTGCCAGAAGCGGGAGAGGGTCCTACGAGCAGTACTTC; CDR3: CASSARSGRGSYEQYF
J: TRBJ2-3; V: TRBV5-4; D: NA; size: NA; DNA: TGTGCCAGCAGCACCCATCAGGATACGCAGTATTTT; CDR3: CASSTHQDTQYF
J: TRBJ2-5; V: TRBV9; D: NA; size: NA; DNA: TGTGCCAGCAGCGTAGCTACAAGTGAGGACAGTAAAGAGACCCAGTACTTC; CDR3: CASSVATSEDSKETQYF
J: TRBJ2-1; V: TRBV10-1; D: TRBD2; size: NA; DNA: TGCGCCAGCAGTAGTACGGGGGGGTCCTACAATGAGCAGTTCTTC; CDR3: CASSSTGGSYNEQFF
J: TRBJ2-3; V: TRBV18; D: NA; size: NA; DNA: TGTGCCAGCTCAATAGGAAGATCTAGCACAGATACGCAGTATTTT; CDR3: CASSIGRSSTDTQYF
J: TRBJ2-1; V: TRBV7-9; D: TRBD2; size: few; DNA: TGTGCCAGCAGTTCTAGCGGGGCTTGGAATGATGAGCAGTTCTTC; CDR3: CASSSSGAWNDEQFF
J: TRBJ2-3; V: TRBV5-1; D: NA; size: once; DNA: TGCGCCAGCATCGAGTGGGGGCGGGTCACAGATACGCAGTATTTT; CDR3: CASIEWGRVTDTQYF
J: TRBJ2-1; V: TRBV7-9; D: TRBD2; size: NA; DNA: TGTGCCAGCAGCTTAGCGCTGGCGGGAGCCTACAATGAGCAGTTCTTC; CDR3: CASSLALAGAYNEQFF
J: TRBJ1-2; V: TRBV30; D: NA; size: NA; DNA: TGTGCCTGGTCTAACGGCCCCGTGAGGGGCTACACCTTC; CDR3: CAWSNGPVRGYTF
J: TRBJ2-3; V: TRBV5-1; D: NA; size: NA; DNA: TGCGCCAGCAGCTTGGATCAGGTTGATACGCAGTATTTT; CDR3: CASSLDQVDTQYF
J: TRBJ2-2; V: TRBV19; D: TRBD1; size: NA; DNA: TGTGCCATTGGGACAGGACCAAACACCGGGGAGCTGTTTTTT; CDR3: CAIGTGPNTGELFF
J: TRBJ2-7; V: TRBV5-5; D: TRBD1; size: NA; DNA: TGTGCCAGCAGCTTCGCCGGGACAGGGGCCTACGAGCAGTACTTC; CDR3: CASSFAGTGAYEQYF
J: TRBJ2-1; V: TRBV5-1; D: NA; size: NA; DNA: TGCGCCAGCAGCTCTGGAGGGGGGCCAAGGGAGCAGTTCTTC; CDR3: CASSSGGGPREQFF
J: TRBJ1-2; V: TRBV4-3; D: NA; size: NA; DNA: TGCGCCAGCAGCCACGACACCGGGACACCGTGGGGCTACACCTTC; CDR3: CASSHDTGTPWGYTF
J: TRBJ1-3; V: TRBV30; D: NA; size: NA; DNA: TGTGCCTGGATTCGGTGGGGAGGTGGAAACACCATATATTTT; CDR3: CAWIRWGGGNTIYF
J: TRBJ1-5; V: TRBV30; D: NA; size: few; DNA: TGTGCCTGGAGTGTACGCGGAAGGGGAGAACAGCCCCAGCATTTT; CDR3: CAWSVRGRGEQPQHF
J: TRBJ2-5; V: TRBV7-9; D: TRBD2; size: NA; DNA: TGTGCCAGCAGCTCTTGGGGTCAAGCGGGAGGAGAAGAGACCCAGTACTTC; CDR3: CASSSWGQAGGEETQYF
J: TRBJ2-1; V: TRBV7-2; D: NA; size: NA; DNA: TGTGCCAGCAGCCACGGTAGGACCTACAATGAGCAGTTCTTC; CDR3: CASSHGRTYNEQFF
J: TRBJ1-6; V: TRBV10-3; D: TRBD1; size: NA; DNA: TGTGCCATCAGATTGGACAGGGGTGATAATTCACCCCTCCACTTT; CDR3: CAIRLDRGDNSPLHF
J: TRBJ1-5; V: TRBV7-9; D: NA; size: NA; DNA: TGTGCCAGCAGCTTACGGTCAGATCAGCCCCAGCATTTT; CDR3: CASSLRSDQPQHF
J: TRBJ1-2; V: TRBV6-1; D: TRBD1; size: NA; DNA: TGTGCCAGCAGTGAGGGACAGGGGGATGGCTACACCTTC; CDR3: CASSEGQGDGYTF
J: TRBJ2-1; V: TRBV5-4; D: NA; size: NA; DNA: TGTGCCAGCAGCTTGAGCAGGGATAATGAGCAGTTCTTC; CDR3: CASSLSRDNEQFF
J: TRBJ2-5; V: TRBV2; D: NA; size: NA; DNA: TGTGCCAGCAGTCTGATGGGGCAGGGCCGGTTCAGTCGGGAGACCCAGTACTTC; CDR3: CASSLMGQGRFSRETQYF
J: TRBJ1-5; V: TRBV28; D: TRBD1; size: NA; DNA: TGTGCCAGCAGTTTGGGTCGGGACAGGGTGCATTTT; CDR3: CASSLGRDRVHF
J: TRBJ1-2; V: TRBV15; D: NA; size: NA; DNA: TGTGCCACCAGCAGAGGCCCCCCAGGGAGCCCGGATTATGGCTACACCTTC; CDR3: CATSRGPPGSPDYGYTF
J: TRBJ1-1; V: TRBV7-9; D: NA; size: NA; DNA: TGTGCCAGCAGCTTAGCCGCAGCTTATAACACTGAAGCTTTCTTT; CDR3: CASSLAAAYNTEAFF
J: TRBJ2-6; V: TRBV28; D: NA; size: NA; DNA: TGTGCCAGCAGCGACTTAGAGAGCTCTGGGGCCAACGTCCTGACTTTC; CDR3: CASSDLESSGANVLTF
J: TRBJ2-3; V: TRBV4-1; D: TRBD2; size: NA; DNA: TGCGCCAGCAGCCGAGTCGGACTAGCGAACACAGATACGCAGTATTTT; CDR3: CASSRVGLANTDTQYF
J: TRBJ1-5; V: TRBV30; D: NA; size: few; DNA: TGTGCCTGGAACCCGGTGCGGGATCAGCCCCAGCATTTT; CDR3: CAWNPVRDQPQHF
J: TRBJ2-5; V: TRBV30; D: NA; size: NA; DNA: TGTGCCTGGAGCTCCGGGACGAGGGAGACCCAGTACTTC; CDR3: CAWSSGTRETQYF
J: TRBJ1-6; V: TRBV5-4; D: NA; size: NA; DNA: TGTGCCAGCAGCTTGTACAGGGATTCACCCCTCCACTTT; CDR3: CASSLYRDSPLHF
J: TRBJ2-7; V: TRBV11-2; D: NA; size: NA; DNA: TGTGCCAGCAGCTTAGAGGGCAGGAACACCTACGAGCAGTACTTC; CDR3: CASSLEGRNTYEQYF
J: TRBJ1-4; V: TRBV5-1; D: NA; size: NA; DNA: TGCGCCAGCAGCTCCTGGGGGGCATCTAATGAAAAACTGTTTTTT; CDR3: CASSSWGASNEKLFF
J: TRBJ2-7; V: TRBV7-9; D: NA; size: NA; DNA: TGTGCCAGCAGCTTAGCATTCAGTGCCTCCTACGAGCAGTACTTC; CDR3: CASSLAFSASYEQYF
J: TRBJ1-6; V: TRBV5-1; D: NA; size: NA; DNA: TGCGCCAGCAGCTTGGTCAGCTCCTATAATTCACCCCTCCACTTT; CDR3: CASSLVSSYNSPLHF
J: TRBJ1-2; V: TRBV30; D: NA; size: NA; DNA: TGTGCCTGGAGTGTACTCAACAGGTTCTATGGCTACACCTTC; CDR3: CAWSVLNRFYGYTF
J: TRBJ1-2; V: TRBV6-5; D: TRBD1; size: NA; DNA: TGTGCCAGCAGCCAAGAGACAGGGGACACGTATGGCTACACCTTC; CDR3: CASSQETGDTYGYTF